This T cell receptor beta chain was captured by sequencing in a study of T cells after yellow fever vaccination. This CDR3 region has 16 residues. The germline CDR1 and CDR2 sequences are MNHEY and SMNVEV (reference sequence). After removal of 0 bases from V and 4 bases from J, the junction contained 9 bases not matched to a gene. TCRdb re-called the 5' RACE reads through MiXCR, storing one row per CDR3 protein. The sample includes just under 600,000 distinct CDR3 sequences, approximately 13% of them seen just once. V is TRBV27 and J is TRBJ2-7; 7 positions agree with TRBD1. This TCR was recovered from a man aged 30 to 39 who received the YFV17D yellow fever vaccine. The sample in question was PBMCs, obtained on the day of the yellow fever booster vaccination. The CDR3: CASSLSWDSRTYEQYF. CDR3 sequence (DNA): TGTGCCAGCAGTTTATCGTGGGACAGCCGAACTTACGAGCAGTACTTC.